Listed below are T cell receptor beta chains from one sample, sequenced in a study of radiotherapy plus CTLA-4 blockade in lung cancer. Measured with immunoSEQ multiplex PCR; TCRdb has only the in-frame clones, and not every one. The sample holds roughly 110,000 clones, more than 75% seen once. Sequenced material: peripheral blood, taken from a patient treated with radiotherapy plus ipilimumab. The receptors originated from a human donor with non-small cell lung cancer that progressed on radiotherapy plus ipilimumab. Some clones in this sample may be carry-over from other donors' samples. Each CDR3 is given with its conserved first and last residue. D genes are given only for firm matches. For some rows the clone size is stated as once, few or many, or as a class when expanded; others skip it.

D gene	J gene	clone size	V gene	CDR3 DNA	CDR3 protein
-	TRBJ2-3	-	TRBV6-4	TGTGCCAGCAGCCACGGGACTAGCACAGATACGCAGTATTTT	CASSHGTSTDTQYF
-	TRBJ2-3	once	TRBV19	TGTGCCAGTAGCATACCCCCATGGGGAGGGGGCCCCATTGATACGCAGTATTTT	CASSIPPWGGGPIDTQYF
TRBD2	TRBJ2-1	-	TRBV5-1	TGCGCCAGCAAGGAGAGGGCTAGCGGCTACAATGAGCAGTTCTTC	CASKERASGYNEQFF
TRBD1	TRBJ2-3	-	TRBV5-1	TGCGTCAGCAGCCAGACAGGGGACACAGATACGCAGTATTTT	CVSSQTGDTDTQYF
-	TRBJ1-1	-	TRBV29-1	TGCAGCGTTACTCCCAGGGTCTTTGCTGAAGCTTTCTTT	CSVTPRVFAEAFF
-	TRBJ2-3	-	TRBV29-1	TGCAGCGGGCAGGGGATGACAGATACGCAGTATTTT	CSGQGMTDTQYF
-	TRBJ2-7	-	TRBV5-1	TGCGCCAGCAGCTTGTTTCCCGGGGACCGTTCTGAGTACTTC	CASSLFPGDRSEYF
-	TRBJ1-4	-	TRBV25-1	TGTGCCAGCAGTGAACGGCCAACTAATGAAAAACTGTTTTTT	CASSERPTNEKLFF
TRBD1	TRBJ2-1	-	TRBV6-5	TGTGCCAGCAGTAACTCGGGGACAGGGGCTTCTGAGCAGTTCTTC	CASSNSGTGASEQFF
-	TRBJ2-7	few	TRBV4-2	TGTGCCAGCAGCCAAGAGCGTTTAGGGACTGCAATATCCTACGAGCAGTACTTC	CASSQERLGTAISYEQYF
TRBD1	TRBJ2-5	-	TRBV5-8	TGTGCCAGCAGCCCTGGACAGGGCCAGACCCAGTACTTC	CASSPGQGQTQYF
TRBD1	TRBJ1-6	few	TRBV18	TGTGCCAGCTCACCCCGGACAGGAGGGGTAGGTGGTTCACCCCTCCACTTT	CASSPRTGGVGGSPLHF
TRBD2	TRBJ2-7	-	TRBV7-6	TGTGCCAGCAGCTTAGCATCGACTAGCGGGGGCCCCTACGAGCAGTACTTC	CASSLASTSGGPYEQYF
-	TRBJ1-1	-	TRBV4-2	TGTGCCAGCAGCCAAGGTCCAAGGAACACTGAAGCTTTCTTT	CASSQGPRNTEAFF
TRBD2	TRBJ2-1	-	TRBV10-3	TGTGCCATCAGTGAGTCGAGGCCTAGCGGGGGCTACAATGAGCAGTTCTTC	CAISESRPSGGYNEQFF
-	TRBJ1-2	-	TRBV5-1	TGCGCCAGCAGCTTGGAACAGGGTGGGGGATATAACTATGGCTACACCTTC	CASSLEQGGGYNYGYTF
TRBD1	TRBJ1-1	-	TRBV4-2	TGTGCCAGCAGCCAAACCATCTCCTTGCGGCAGGGGGAGGGGGCTTTCTTT	CASSQTISLRQGEGAFF
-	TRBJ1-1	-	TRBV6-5	TGTGCCAGCAGTTACAGACGGCCTCACACTGAAGCTTTCTTT	CASSYRRPHTEAFF
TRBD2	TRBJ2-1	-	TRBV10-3	TGTGCCATCAGCATCGGACTAGCGGGGGAGGGCATCGATGAGCAGTTCTTC	CAISIGLAGEGIDEQFF
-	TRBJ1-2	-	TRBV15	TGTGCCACCAGCAGACCTCACTTTTACCCAACCACCTATGGCTACACCTTC	CATSRPHFYPTTYGYTF
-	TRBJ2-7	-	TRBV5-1	TGCGCCAGCAGCAAGGACAGACACTACGAGCAGTACTTC	CASSKDRHYEQYF
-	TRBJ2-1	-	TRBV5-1	TGCGCCAGCAGCCTGTGGCAGCCGGGGAATGAGCAGTTCTTC	CASSLWQPGNEQFF
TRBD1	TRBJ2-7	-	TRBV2	TGTGCCAGCAGGTATACCGCCGGGACAGGGGTCTACGAGCAGTACTTC	CASRYTAGTGVYEQYF
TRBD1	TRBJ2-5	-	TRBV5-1	TGCGCCAGCAGCACGGCCGGGACAGGGGAAGAGACCCAGTACTTC	CASSTAGTGEETQYF
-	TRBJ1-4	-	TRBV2	TGTGCCAGTACGGGACTACTTGCTGAAAAACTGTTTTTT	CASTGLLAEKLFF
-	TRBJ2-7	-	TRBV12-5	TGTGCTAGTGGTTTTAGCCCGTTTGAGCAGTACTTC	CASGFSPFEQYF
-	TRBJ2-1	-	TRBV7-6	TGTGCCAGCAGCTTCTCGAGGGCCCACTACAATGAGCAGTTCTTC	CASSFSRAHYNEQFF
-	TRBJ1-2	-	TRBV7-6	TGTGCCAGCAGCTTAGGTACAGGGTGGGGTACTAACTATGGCTACACCTTC	CASSLGTGWGTNYGYTF